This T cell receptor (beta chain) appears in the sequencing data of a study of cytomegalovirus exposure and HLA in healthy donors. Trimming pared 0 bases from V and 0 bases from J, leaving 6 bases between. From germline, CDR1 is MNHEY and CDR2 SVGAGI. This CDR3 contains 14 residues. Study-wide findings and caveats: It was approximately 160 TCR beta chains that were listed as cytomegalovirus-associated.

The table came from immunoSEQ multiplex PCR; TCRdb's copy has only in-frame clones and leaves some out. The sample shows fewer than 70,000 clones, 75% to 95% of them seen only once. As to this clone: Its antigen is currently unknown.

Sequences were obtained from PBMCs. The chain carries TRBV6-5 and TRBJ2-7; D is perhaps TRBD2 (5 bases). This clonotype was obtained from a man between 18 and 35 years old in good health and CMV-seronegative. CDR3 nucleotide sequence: TGTGCCAGCAGTTACTCTGCGGGCTCCTACGAGCAGTACTTC. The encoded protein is CASSYSAGSYEQYF.